This note documents a single T cell receptor (beta chain) sequence. The sample originates from a study of blood T cell repertoires in COVID-19. Across the study: Spain, Italy and the United States supplied samples that represented acute and convalescent COVID-19.

Authors' analysis steps: Estimation of nucleated cell counts was performed using reference gene primer amplification. Method: immunoSEQ multiplex PCR; TCRdb's copy keeps in-frame clones and lacks some. Clone size and V and J calls were adopted from that table, with D and trimming inferred from the DNA. This table has about 270,000 clones, roughly 86% appearing once. The CDR3 is made up of 14 amino acids. Trimming stripped 3 bases from V and 4 bases from J, with 12 bases between. Germline-derived CDR1 and CDR2 are MNHEY and SVGAGI. The clonotype was recovered from a young woman who had recovered from COVID-19. Material for sequencing was PBMCs or T cells enriched from blood (not recorded which). This sequence joins TRBV6-5 and TRBJ1-2; D is uncertain. This CDR3 is CASSYGRNSYGYTF. CDR3 nucleotide sequence: TGTGCCAGCAGTTATGGCAGGAACAGCTATGGCTACACCTTC.